The clone carrying this TCR beta chain was seen just once. This entry comes from a study of shared clonotypes between healthy human individuals. Method: immunoSEQ multiplex PCR; TCRdb's copy keeps in-frame clones and lacks some. The top ten hold 15% to 20% of the sample, which has hundreds of thousands of clones, roughly 84% seen once. CDR3 length: 10 residues. CDR1 is MNHEY, CDR2 SMNVEV, per germline (reference sequence). Trimming took 8 bases from V and 5 from J, leaving 7 bases between them. The chain employs TRBV27 and TRBJ2-7, with D unresolved. What was sequenced was memory CD8+ T cells sorted from blood. Subset of the sample: CD45RO+ cells pooled with CCR7-negative TemRA cells. The TCR comes from a man aged 18 to 35 in good health. The CDR3 sequence: CASGFHEQYF. The CDR3 bases are TGTGCCAGCGGATTCCACGAGCAGTACTTC.